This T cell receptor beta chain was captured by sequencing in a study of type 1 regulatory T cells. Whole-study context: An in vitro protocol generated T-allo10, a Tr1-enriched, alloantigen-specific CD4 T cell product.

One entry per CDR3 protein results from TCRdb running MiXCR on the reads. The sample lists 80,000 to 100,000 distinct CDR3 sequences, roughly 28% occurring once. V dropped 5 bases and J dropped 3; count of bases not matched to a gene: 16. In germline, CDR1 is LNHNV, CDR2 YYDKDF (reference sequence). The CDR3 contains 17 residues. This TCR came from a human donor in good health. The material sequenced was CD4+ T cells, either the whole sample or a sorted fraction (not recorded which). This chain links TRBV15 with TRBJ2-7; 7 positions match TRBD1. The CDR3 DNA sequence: TGTGCCACCAGCGCAGGGGCGAGAGAGGCAGGGGGCTACGAGCAGTACTTC. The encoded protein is CATSAGAREAGGYEQYF. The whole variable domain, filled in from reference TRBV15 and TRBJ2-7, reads DAMVIQNPRYQVTQFGKPVTLSCSQTLNHNVMYWYQQKSSQAPKLLFHYYDKDFNNEADTPDNFQSRRPNTSFCFLDIRSPGLGDTAMYLCATSAGAREAGGYEQYFGPGTRLTVT.